These 5 T cell receptor beta chains came from one sample sequenced in a study of OX40 agonist ivuxolimab in advanced cancers. TCRdb's table, derived via immunoSEQ multiplex PCR, lists solely in-frame clones and lacks some. The sample lists 60,000 or so clones, 80% to 95% occurring once. This specimen was CD4+ or CD8+ T cells sorted from blood, taken in a trial of the OX40 agonist ivuxolimab. These receptors all stem from an adult with an advanced solid tumor such as melanoma, head and neck, liver or kidney cancer.

This clone was recorded once. The V call is TRBV10-3, the J call TRBJ2-3; 11 nucleotides align to TRBD1. From germline, CDR1 is ENHRY and CDR2 SYGVKD. CDR3 length: 13 residues. The J segment lost 3 bases and the V segment lost 8 bases, leaving 1 base of the junction unmatched. CDR3 amino acids: CAIGQGATDTQYF. The CDR3 DNA is TGTGCCATCGGACAGGGGGCAACAGATACGCAGTATTTT.

This clone came up once. The V call is TRBV30, the J call TRBJ1-5; D is undetermined. CDR1 GTSNPN and CDR2 SVGIG come from the germline V gene (reference sequence). This CDR3 has 13 residues. The ends were cut back, 0 bases at V and 9 bases at J, with 12 bases in the middle. CDR3 protein: CAWSVAPPVPQHF. The CDR3 DNA is TGTGCCTGGAGTGTAGCCCCTCCAGTGCCCCAGCATTTT.

The chain links TRBV2 to TRBJ1-5; 9 bases agree with TRBD1. The CDR3 has 15 amino acids. The ends lost 6 bases at V and 12 bases at J; junction bases unmatched: 15. The germline V gene has CDR1 SNHLY and CDR2 FYNNEI. The CDR3 region is CASRELRTGVWIQHF. Written as DNA, the CDR3 is TGTGCCAGCAGGGAACTAAGGACAGGGGTTTGGATCCAGCATTTT. The full variable domain, its missing parts supplied by reference TRBV2 and TRBJ1-5, is EPEVTQTPSHQVTQMGQEVILRCVPISNHLYFYWYRQILGQKVEFLVSFYNNEISEKSEIFDDQFSVERPDGSNFTLKIRSTKLEDSAMYFCASRELRTGVWIQHFGDGTRLSIL.

The V and J genes are TRBV9 and TRBJ1-1, with D perhaps TRBD1 (6 bases). V lost 4 bases to trimming and J lost 1 base, with 14 bases between them. There are 15 residues in the CDR3. Germline lookup yields CDR1 SGDLS and CDR2 YYNGEE. The CDR3 DNA is TGTGCCAGCAGCTCCAAAACAGGGCGGAACACTGAAGCTTTCTTT. This gives the protein CASSSKTGRNTEAFF.

The chain carries TRBV9 and TRBJ1-1; weak D call: TRBD1 (5 bases). V lost 3 bases and J lost 4, with 13 bases in between. The CDR3 has 14 amino acids. Germline values: CDR1 SGDLS, CDR2 YYNGEE. This CDR3 is CASSDGAASTEAFF. The CDR3 DNA reads as TGTGCCAGCAGCGATGGGGCCGCGAGCACTGAAGCTTTCTTT.